The 7 T cell receptor beta chains reported below all come from one sample, sequenced in a study of blood T cell repertoires in COVID-19. TCRdb's copy holds only in-frame clones and misses some; the assay was immunoSEQ multiplex PCR. The data hold 75,000 to 90,000 clones, with 80% observed a single time. Sequenced material: peripheral blood. The receptors stem from a middle-aged woman with active or convalescent COVID-19.

The chain uses TRBV4-3 and TRBJ2-3; D remains ambiguous. V was pared by 0 bases and J by 0 bases, with 10 bases between. Germline V gene sequence: CDR1 LGHNA, CDR2 YSLEER. The CDR3 contains 16 residues. The CDR3 region is CASSQEPDTSTDTQYF. In nucleotides, the CDR3 is TGCGCCAGCAGCCAAGAACCCGATACAAGCACAGATACGCAGTATTTT.

This clone was counted a few times. The junction departs from the called germline gene at one end, perhaps through a read error. The chain joins TRBV7-7 to TRBJ2-2; 8 nucleotides match TRBD1. Germline V lookup: CDR1 SSHAT, CDR2 FNYEAQ (reference sequence). The CDR3 length is 16 residues. The CDR3 here is CASSLSQGAGTGELFF. The CDR3 DNA reads TGTGCTAGCAGCTTATCTCAGGGGGCTGGGACCGGGGAGCTGTTTTTT.

In DNA form, the CDR3 reads TGTGCCAGCAGCTCTATCAGGGGCGCGGAAGAGACCCAGTACTTC. This sequence encodes CASSSIRGAEETQYF. This rearrangement joins TRBV28 to TRBJ2-5; TRBD1 might be the D (6 bases). Germline CDR1 MDHEN, CDR2 SYDVKM. The CDR3 loop spans 15 amino acids. Trimming shortened V by 6 bases and J by 3 bases, and 17 bases separated the two germline ends.

The chain is built from TRBV10-2 and TRBJ2-5; D is unclear. The CDR3 has 13 amino acids. Germline V gene sequence: CDR1 WSHSY, CDR2 SAAADI. The V end lost 2 bases, the J end lost 2 bases, and 6 bases lay between the germline ends. The CDR3 protein is CASSEQTQETQYF. CDR3 nucleotide sequence: TGCGCCAGCAGTGAGCAGACTCAAGAGACCCAGTACTTC.

The CDR3 DNA follows: TGTGCCAGTAGTCGCGCCGGGGCAGGGGGGCGTGAAAACATTCAGTACTTC. It specifies CASSRAGAGGRENIQYF. The V call is TRBV19, the J call TRBJ2-4, with a weak D call TRBD1 (7 bases). The CDR3 runs to 17 residues. V gave up 5 bases and J gave up 5 bases, with 22 bases separating them. Germline V CDR1 and CDR2: LNHDA, SQIVND (reference sequence).

CDR3 sequence (DNA): TGCAGTGCTAGTGGGACTAGCGTCCCCTACGAGCAGTACTTC. It is translated as CSASGTSVPYEQYF. V gene TRBV20-1 combines with J gene TRBJ2-7; 10 bases are a match to TRBD2. V dropped 3 bases and J dropped 2; count of bases not matched to a gene: 4. Germline-derived CDR1 and CDR2 are DFQATT and SNEGSKA (reference sequence). The CDR3 runs 14 residues.

The rearrangement joins TRBV7-2 to TRBJ2-7, with no clear D. V was shortened by 5 bases and J by 2 bases, with 4 bases between the two germline ends. There are 11 residues in the CDR3. Germline assignment: CDR1 SGHTA and CDR2 FQGNSA. The CDR3 reads CASSPAYEQYF. For the CDR3, the DNA is TGTGCCAGCAGCCCCGCCTACGAGCAGTACTTC.